This T cell receptor beta chain originates from a study of tumor and adjacent non-tumor tissue in lung cancer. Study results and caveats: Normal lung showed higher cumulative top 100 clone frequency than tumor. Compared with tumor, normal lung showed significantly lower TCR diversity.

The library came from three nested PCR rounds adapted from ARM-PCR protocols. TCRdb called the multiplex PCR reads again in MiXCR, with one record for every CDR3 protein. The sample includes approximately 120,000 distinct CDR3 sequences, roughly 77% of them seen just once. This sample's RNA came from whole unsorted tissue. Between August and November 2014, newly diagnosed, chemotherapy-naive lung cancer patients underwent thoracic surgery in China. Germline V gives CDR1 MDHEN, CDR2 SYDVKM. The CDR3 loop spans 14 amino acids. Notes on this clonotype: The target antigen is unknown. A much larger clone lies one base from this, so it may be a read error.

Sample: lung tumor tissue. The rearrangement links TRBV28 to TRBJ2-1; possible D gene TRBD2, 5 bases. This clonotype originated in a woman aged 55-69 years with non-small cell lung cancer. The CDR3 loop is CASSLRTGSHEHFF. CDR3 in DNA: TGTGCCAGCAGTTTACGGACTGGTTCACATGAGCACTTCTTC.